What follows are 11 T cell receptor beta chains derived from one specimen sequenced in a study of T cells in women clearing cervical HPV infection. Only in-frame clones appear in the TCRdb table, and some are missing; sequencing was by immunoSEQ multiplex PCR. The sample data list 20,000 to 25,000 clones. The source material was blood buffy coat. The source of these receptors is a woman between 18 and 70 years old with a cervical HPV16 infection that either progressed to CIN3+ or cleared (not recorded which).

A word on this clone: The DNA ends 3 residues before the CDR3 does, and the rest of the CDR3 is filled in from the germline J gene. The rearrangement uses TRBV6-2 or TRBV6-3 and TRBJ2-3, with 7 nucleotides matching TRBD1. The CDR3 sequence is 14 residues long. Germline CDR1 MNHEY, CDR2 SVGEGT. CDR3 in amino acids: CASTRGQLNQPQYF. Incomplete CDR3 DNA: TGTGCCAGCACCAGGGGACAGCTCAATCAGCCG.

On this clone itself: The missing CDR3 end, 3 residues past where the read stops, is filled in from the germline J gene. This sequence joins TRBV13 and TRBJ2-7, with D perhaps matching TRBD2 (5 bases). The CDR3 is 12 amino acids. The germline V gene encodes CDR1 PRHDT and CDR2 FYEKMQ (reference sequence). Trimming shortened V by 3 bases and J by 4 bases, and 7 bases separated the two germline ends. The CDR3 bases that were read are TGTGCCAGCAGCTTGACTAATTACGAG. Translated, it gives CASSLTNYE. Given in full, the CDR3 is CASSLTNYEQYF.

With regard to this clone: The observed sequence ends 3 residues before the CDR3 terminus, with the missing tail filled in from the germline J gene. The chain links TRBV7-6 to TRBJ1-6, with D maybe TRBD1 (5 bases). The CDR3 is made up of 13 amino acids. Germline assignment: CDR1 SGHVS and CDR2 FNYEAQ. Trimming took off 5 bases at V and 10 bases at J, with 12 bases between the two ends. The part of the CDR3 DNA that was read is TGTGCCAGCAGCCGGGAGCGGGGCTCACCC. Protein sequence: CASSRERGSP. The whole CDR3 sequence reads CASSRERGSPLHF.

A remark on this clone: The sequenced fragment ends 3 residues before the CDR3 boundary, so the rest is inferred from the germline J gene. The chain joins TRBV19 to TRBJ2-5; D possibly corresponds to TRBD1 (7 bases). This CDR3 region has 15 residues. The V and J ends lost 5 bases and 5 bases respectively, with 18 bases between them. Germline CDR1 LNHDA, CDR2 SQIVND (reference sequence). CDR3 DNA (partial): TGTGCCAGTAGTCCACGACAGGGACTTTCGGAGACC. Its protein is CASSPRQGLSET. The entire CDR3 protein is CASSPRQGLSETQYF.

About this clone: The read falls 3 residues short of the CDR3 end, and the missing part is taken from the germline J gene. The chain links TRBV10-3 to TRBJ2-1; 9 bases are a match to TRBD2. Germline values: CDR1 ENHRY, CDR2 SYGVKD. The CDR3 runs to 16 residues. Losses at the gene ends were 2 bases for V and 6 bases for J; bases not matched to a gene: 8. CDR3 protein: CAISEAFSGSRNEQFF. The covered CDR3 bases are TGTGCCATCAGTGAGGCTTTTAGCGGGAGCCGCAATGAG.

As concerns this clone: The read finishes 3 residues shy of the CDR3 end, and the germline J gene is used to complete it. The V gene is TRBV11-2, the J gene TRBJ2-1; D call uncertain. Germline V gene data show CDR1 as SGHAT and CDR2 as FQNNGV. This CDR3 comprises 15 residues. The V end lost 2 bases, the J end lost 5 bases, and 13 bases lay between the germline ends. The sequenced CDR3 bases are TGTGCCAGCAGCTTAACTTATACTACAAACAATGAG. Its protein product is CASSLTYTTNNE. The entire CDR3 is CASSLTYTTNNEQFF.

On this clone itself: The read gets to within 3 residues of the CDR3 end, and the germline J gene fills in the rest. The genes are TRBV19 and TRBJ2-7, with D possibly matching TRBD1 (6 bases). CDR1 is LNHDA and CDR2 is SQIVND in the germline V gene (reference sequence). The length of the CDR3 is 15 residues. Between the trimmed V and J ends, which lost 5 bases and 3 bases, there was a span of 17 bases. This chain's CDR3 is CASSPTQGRGYEQYF. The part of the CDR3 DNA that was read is TGTGCCAGTAGTCCGACACAGGGTAGGGGCTACGAG.

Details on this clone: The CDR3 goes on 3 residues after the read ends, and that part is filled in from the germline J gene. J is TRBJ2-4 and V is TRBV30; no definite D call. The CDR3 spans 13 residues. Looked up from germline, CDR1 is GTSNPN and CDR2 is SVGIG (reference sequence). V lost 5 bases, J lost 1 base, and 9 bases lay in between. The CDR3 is CAWGAVAKNIQYF. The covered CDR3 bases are TGTGCCTGGGGCGCGGTTGCCAAAAACATT.

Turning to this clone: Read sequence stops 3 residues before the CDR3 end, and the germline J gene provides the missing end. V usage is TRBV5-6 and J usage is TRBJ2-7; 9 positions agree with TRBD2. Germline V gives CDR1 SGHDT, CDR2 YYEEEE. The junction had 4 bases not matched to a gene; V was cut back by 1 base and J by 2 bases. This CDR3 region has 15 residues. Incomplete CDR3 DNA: TGTGCCAGCAGCTTGAGTCTAGCGGGGACCTACGAG. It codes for CASSLSLAGTYE. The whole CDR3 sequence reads CASSLSLAGTYEQYF.

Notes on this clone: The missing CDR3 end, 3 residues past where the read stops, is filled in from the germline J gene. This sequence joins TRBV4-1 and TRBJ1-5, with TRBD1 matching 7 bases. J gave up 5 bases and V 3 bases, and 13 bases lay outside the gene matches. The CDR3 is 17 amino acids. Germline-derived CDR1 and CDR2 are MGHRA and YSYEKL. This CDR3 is CASSQGMQTGRDQPQHF. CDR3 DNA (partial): TGCGCCAGCAGCCAGGGAATGCAGACAGGGAGGGATCAGCCC.

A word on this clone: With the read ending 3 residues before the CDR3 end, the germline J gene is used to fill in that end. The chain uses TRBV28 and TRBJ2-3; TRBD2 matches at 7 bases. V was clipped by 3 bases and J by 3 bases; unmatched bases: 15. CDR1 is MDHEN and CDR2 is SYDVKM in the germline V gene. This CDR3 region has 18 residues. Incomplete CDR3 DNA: TGTGCCAGCAGTTTGTCAGGGCGGGCTAGCGGAGAAACAGATACG. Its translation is CASSLSGRASGETDT. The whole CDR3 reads CASSLSGRASGETDTQYF.